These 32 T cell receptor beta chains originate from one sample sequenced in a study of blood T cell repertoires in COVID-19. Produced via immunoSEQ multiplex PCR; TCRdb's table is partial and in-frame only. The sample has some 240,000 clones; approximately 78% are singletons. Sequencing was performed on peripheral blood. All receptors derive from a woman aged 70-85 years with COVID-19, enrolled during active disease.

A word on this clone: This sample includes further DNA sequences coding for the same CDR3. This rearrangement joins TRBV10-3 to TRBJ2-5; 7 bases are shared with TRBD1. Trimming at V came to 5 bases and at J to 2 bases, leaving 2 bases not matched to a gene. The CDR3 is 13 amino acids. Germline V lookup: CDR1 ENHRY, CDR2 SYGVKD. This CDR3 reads CAISKGAQETQYF. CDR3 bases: TGTGCCATCAGTAAGGGGGCACAAGAGACCCAGTACTTC.

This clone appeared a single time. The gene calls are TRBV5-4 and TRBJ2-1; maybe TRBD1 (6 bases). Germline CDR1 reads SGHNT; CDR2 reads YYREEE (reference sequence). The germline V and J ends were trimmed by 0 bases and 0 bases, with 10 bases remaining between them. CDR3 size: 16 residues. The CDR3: CASSLGGGISYNEQFF. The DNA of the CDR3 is TGTGCCAGCAGCTTGGGAGGGGGAATCTCCTACAATGAGCAGTTCTTC.

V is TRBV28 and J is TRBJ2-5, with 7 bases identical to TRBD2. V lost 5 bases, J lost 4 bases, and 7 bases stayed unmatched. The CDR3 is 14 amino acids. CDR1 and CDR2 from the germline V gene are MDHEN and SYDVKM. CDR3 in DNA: TGTGCCAGCAGTCGCCGGTCGGGAGGAGAGACCCAGTACTTC. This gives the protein CASSRRSGGETQYF.

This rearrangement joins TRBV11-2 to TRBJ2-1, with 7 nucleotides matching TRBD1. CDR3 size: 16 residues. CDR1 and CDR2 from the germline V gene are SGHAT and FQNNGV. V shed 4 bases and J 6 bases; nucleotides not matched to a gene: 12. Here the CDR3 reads CASSSWGSPGGNEQFF. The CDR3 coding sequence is TGTGCCAGCAGCTCATGGGGGTCCCCAGGGGGCAATGAGCAGTTCTTC.

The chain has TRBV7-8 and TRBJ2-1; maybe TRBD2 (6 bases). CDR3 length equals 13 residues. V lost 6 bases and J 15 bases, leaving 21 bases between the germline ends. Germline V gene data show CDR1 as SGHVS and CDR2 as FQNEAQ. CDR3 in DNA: TGTGCCAGCAGTAAAGGAGGGATAGCGAGGTGGTTCTTC. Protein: CASSKGGIARWFF.

In DNA, the CDR3 is TGCGCCAGCAGCTTCGGGACTAGGGGCGCCGGGGAGCTGTTTTTT. Its protein is CASSFGTRGAGELFF. V usage is TRBV5-1 and J usage is TRBJ2-2, with TRBD2 matching 8 bases. With 2 bases clipped from V and 6 bases from J, the junction kept 6 bases outside the gene matches. The CDR3 is 15 residues long. Germline CDR1 reads SGHRS; CDR2 reads YFSETQ.

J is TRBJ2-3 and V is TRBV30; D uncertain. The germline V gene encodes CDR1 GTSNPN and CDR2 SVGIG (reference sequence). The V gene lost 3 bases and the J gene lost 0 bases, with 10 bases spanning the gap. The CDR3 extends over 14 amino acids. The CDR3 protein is CAWRDFQSTDTQYF. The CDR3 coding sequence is TGTGCCTGGAGAGACTTTCAGAGCACAGATACGCAGTATTTT.

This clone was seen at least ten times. The CDR3 sequence: CASSSDIYSNQPQHF. The CDR3 DNA reads as TGTGCCAGCAGTTCCGACATTTATAGCAATCAGCCCCAGCATTTT. The J gene is TRBJ1-5, the V gene TRBV3-1 (or the pseudogene TRBV3-2); D unclear. The CDR3 length is 15 residues. The germline V and J ends were trimmed by 6 bases and 0 bases, with 12 bases remaining between them. CDR1 LGHDT and CDR2 YNNKEL come from the germline V gene (reference sequence).

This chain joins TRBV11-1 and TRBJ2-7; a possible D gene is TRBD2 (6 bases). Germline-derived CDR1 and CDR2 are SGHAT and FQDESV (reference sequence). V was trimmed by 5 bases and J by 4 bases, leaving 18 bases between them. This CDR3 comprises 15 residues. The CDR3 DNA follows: TGTGCCAGCAGCCTACCGGCGGGATCAATGTACGAGCAGTACTTC. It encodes CASSLPAGSMYEQYF. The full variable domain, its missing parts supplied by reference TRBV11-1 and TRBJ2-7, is EAEVAQSPRYKITEKSQAVAFWCDPISGHATLYWYRQILGQGPELLVQFQDESVVDDSQLPKDRFSAERLKGVDSTLKIQPAELGDSAMYLCASSLPAGSMYEQYFGPGTRLTVT.

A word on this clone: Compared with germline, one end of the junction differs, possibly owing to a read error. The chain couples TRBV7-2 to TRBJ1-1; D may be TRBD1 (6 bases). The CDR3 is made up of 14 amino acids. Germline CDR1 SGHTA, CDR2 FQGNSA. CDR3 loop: CASSLARDFGGLFF. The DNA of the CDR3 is TGTGCCAGCAGCCTAGCCCGGGACTTCGGGGGGCTATTCTTT.

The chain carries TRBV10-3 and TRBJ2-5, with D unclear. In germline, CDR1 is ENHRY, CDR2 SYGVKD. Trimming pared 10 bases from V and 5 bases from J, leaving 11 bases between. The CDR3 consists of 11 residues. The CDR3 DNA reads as TGTGCCACTTCCTCCGGTGAGACCCAGTACTTC. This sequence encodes CATSSGETQYF.

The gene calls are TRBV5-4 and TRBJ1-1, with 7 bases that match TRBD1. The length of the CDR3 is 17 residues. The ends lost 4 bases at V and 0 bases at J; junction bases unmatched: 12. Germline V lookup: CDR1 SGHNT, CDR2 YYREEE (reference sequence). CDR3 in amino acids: CASSKPTGQNVNTEAFF. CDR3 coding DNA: TGTGCCAGCAGCAAACCGACAGGGCAAAATGTGAACACTGAAGCTTTCTTT.

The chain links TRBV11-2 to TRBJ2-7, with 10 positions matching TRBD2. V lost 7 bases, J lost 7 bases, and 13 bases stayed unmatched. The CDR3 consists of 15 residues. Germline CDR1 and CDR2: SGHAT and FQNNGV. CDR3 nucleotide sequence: TGTGCCAGCACCAGAAGAGAGCGGGAGGGTCGGGAGCAGTACTTC. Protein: CASTRREREGREQYF.

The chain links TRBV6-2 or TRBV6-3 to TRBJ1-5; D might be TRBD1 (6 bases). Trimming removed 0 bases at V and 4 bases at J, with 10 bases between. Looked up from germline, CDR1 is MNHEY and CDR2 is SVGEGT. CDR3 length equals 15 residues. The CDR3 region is CASSYSAGANQPQHF. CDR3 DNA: TGTGCCAGCAGTTACTCTGCGGGGGCAAATCAGCCCCAGCATTTT.

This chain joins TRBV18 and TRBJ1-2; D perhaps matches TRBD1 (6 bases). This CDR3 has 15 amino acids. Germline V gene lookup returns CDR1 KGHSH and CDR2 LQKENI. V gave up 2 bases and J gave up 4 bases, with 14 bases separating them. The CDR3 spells CASSPDQGRTYGYTF. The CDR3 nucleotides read TGTGCCAGCTCACCAGACCAGGGGAGAACCTATGGCTACACCTTC.

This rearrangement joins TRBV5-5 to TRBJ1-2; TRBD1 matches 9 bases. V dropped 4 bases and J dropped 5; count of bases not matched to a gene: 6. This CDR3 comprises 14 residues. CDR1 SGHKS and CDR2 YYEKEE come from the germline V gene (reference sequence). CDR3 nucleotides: TGTGCCAGCAGCCCCGGGACAGGGAGGTATGGCTACACCTTC. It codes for CASSPGTGRYGYTF.

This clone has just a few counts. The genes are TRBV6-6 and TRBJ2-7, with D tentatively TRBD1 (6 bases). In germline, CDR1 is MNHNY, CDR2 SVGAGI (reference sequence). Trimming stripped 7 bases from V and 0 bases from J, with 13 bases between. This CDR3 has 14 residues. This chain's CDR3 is CASNRDTGSYEQYF. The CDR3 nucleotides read TGTGCCAGCAACCGGGACACCGGCTCCTACGAGCAGTACTTC.

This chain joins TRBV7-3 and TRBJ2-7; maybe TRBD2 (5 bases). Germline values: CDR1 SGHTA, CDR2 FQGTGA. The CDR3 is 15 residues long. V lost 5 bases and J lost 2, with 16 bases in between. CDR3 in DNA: TGTGCCAGCAGCGTAATCGACGGAGGCGCCTACGAGCAGTACTTC. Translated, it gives CASSVIDGGAYEQYF. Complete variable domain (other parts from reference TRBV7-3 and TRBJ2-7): GAGVSQTPSNKVTEKGKYVELRCDPISGHTALYWYRQSLGQGPEFLIYFQGTGAADDSGLPNDRFFAVRPEGSVSTLKIQRTERGDSAVYLCASSVIDGGAYEQYFGPGTRLTVT.

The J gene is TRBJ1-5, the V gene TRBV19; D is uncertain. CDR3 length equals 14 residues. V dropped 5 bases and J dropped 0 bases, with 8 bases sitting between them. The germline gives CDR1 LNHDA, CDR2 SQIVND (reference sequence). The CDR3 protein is CASSRGYSNQPQHF. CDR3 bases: TGTGCCAGTAGTCGCGGTTATAGCAATCAGCCCCAGCATTTT.

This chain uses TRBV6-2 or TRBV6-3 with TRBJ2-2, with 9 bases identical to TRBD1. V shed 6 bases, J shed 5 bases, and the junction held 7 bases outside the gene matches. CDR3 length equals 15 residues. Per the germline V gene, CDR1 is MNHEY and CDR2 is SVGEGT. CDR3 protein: CASSRDRVGTGELFF. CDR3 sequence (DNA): TGTGCCAGCAGCCGGGACAGGGTTGGAACCGGGGAGCTGTTTTTT.

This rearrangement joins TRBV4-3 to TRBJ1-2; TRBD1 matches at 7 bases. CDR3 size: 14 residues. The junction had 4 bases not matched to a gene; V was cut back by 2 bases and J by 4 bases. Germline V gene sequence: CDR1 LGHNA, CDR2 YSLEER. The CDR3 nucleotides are TGCGCCAGCAGCCAACCTAGACAGGGCTATGGCTACACCTTC. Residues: CASSQPRQGYGYTF.

The CDR3 bases are TGTGCCAGCAGCCCGCCGGGACAGAGTAACACTGAAGCTTTCTTT. Translation: CASSPPGQSNTEAFF. The chain links TRBV5-4 to TRBJ1-1; 7 nucleotides line up with TRBD1. This CDR3 is built from 15 residues. Germline values: CDR1 SGHNT, CDR2 YYREEE (reference sequence). V trimming: 4 bases; J trimming: 2 bases; junction bases outside the gene matches: 8.

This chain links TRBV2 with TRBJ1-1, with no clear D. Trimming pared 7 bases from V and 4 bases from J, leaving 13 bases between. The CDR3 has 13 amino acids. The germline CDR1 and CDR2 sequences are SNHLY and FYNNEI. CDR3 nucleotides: TGTGCCAGCACCAAAGACTCAGTCACTGAAGCTTTCTTT. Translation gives CASTKDSVTEAFF.

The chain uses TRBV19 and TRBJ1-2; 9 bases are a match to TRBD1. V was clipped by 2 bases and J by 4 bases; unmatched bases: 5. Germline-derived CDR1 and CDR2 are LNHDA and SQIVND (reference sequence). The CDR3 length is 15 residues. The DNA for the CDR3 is TGTGCCAGTAGTATACCTGGGACAGGGACCTATGGCTACACCTTC. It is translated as CASSIPGTGTYGYTF. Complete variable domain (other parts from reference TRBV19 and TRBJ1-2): DGGITQSPKYLFRKEGQNVTLSCEQNLNHDAMYWYRQDPGQGLRLIYYSQIVNDFQKGDIAEGYSVSREKKESFPLTVTSAQKNPTAFYLCASSIPGTGTYGYTFGSGTRLTVV.

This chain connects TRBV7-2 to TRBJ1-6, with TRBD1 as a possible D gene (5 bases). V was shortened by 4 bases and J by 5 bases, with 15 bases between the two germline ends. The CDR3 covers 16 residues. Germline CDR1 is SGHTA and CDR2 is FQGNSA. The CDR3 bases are TGTGCCAGCAGCTCCCGGGCCGCCAGGGATAATTCACCCCTCCACTTT. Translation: CASSSRAARDNSPLHF.

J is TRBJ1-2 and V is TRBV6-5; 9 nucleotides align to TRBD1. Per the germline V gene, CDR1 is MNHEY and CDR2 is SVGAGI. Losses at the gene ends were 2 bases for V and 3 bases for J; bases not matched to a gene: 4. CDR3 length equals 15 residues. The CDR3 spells CASSYRRDRDYGYTF. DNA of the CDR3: TGTGCCAGCAGTTACCGCCGGGACAGGGACTATGGCTACACCTTC.

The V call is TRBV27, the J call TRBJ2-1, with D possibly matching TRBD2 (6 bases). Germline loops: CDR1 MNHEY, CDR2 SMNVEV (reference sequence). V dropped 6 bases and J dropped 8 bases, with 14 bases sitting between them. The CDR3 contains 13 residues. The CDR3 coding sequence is TGTGCCAGCAGGCAGACTAGTTGGGATGAGCAGTTCTTC. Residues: CASRQTSWDEQFF.

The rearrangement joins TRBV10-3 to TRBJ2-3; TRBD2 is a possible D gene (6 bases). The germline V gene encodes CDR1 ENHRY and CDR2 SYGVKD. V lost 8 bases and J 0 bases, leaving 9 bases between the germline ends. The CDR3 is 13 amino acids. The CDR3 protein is CAIRERSTDTQYF. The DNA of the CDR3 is TGTGCCATCCGGGAGCGAAGCACAGATACGCAGTATTTT.

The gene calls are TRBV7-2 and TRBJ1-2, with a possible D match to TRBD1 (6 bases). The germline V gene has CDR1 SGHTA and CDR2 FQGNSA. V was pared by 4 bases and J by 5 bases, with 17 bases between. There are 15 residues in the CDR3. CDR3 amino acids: CASSSLEGGRYGYTF. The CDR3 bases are TGTGCCAGCAGCTCTCTAGAGGGGGGGCGATATGGCTACACCTTC. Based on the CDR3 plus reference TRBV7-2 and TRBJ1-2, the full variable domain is GAGVSQSPSNKVTEKGKDVELRCDPISGHTALYWYRQSLGQGLEFLIYFQGNSAPDKSGLPSDRFSAERTGGSVSTLTIQRTQQEDSAVYLCASSSLEGGRYGYTFGSGTRLTVV.

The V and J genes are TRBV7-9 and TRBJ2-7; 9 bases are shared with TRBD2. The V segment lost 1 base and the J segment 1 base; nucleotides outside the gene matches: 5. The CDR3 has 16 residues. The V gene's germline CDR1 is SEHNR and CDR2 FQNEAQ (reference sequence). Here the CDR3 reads CASSLVSGGLSYEQYF. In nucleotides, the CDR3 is TGTGCCAGCAGCTTAGTAAGCGGGGGGCTTTCCTACGAGCAGTACTTC.

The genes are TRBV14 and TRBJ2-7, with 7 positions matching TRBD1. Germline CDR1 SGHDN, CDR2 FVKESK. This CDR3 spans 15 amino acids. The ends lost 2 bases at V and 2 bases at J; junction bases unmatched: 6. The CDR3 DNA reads TGTGCCAGCAGCCAACAACAGGGGCCGACCTACGAGCAGTACTTC. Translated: CASSQQQGPTYEQYF.

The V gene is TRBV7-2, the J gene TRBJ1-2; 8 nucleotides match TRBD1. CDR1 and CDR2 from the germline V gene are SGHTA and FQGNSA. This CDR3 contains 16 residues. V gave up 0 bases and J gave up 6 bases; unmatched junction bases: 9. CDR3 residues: CASSLAVLATGDGYTF. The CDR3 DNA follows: TGTGCCAGCAGCTTAGCGGTGCTTGCGACAGGGGATGGCTACACCTTC.